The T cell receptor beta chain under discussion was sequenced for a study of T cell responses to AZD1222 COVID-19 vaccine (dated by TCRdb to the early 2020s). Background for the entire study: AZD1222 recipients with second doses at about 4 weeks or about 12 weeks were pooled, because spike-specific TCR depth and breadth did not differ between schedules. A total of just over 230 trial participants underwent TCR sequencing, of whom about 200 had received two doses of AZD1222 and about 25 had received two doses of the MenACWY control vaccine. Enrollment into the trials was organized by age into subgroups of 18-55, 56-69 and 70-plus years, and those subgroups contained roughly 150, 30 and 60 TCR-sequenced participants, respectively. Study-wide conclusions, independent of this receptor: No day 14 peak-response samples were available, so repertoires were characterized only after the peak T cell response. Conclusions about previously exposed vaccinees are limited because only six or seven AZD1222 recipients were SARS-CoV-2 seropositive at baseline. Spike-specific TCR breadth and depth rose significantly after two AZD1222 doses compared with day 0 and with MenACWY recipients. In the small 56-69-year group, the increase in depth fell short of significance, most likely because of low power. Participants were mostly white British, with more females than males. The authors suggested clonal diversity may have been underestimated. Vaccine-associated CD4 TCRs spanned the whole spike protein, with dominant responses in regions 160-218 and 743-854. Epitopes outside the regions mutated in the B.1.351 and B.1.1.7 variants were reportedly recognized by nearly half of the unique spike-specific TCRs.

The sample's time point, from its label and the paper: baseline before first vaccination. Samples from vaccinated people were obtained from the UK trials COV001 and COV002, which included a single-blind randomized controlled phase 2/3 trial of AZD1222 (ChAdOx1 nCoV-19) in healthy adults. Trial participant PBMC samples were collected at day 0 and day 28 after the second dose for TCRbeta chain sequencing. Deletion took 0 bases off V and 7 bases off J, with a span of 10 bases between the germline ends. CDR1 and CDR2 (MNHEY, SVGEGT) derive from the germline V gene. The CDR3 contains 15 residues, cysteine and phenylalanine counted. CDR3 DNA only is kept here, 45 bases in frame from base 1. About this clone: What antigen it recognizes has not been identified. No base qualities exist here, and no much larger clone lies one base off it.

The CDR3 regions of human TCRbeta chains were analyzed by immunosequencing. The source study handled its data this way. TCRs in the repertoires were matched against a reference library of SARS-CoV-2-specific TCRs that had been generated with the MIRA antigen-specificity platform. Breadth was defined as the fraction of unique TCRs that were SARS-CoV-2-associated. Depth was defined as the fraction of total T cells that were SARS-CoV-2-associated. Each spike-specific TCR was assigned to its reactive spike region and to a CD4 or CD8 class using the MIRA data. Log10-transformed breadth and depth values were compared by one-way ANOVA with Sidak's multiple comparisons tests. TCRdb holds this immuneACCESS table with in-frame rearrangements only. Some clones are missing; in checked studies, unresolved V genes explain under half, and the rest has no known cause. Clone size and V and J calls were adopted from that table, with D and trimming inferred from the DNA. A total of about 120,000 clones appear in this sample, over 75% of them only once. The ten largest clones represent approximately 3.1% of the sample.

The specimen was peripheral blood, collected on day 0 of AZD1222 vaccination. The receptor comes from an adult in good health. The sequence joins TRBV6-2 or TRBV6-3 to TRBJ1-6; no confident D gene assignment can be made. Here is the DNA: TGTGCCAGCAGTTACTCGAACTTGGAGAATTCACCCCTCCACTTT. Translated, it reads CASSYSNLENSPLHF.